Detailed here is one TCR beta chain. No antigen is known for it. The authors ran a second PCR of about 7 to 11 cycles using a sample-barcoded 5' primer and a J-beta primer mix. Template switching added a 12-random-nucleotide identifier to every cDNA molecule. TCRdb reanalysed the 5' RACE reads using MiXCR and keeps one entry per CDR3 protein. The top ten clones hold about 4% of a sample with approximately 1.5 million distinct CDR3 sequences, about 45% of them seen once. The sample is drawn from a study of blood T cells in healthy people across ages. Study in general: Using template switching, researchers captured about one barcoded beta molecule for each two T cells. Study-level results: There was a strong correlation between TCR beta diversity and naive T cell percentage. Whereas aged donors had fewer naive CD4+ cells, long-lived donors had more of them and higher diversity.

This CDR3 is built from 15 residues. The germline gives CDR1 LGHNA, CDR2 YSLEER. The ends lost 2 bases at V and 0 bases at J; junction bases unmatched: 4. The sequencing input was blood. The J gene is TRBJ2-7, the V gene TRBV4-3; 7 bases are shared with TRBD1. The source of this sequence is a woman aged 18 to 35 in good health. The CDR3 nucleotides are TGCGCCAGCAGCCAAAGGACAGGTTTCTCCTACGAGCAGTACTTC. Its translation: CASSQRTGFSYEQYF.